The rows below give T cell receptor beta chains drawn from one sample of a study of blood T cells in healthy people across ages. TCRdb reanalysed the 5' RACE reads using MiXCR and keeps one entry per CDR3 protein. The sample lists about 1,400,000 distinct CDR3 sequences; around 42% were seen once. What was sequenced was blood. The receptors shown here come from a woman aged 18-29 years in good health. Each CDR3 is given with its conserved first and last residue. A D gene is named only where the DNA matches it firmly. Clone size is given for some rows only: seen once, a few or many times, or a class if the clone is expanded.

d_call: TRBD1; clone_size: few; j_call: TRBJ1-1; v_call: TRBV29-1; cdr3_nt: TGCAGCGTACGGACAGGGGCCCTGAACACTGAAGCTTTCTTT; cdr3_aa: CSVRTGALNTEAFF
d_call: TRBD2; clone_size: few; j_call: TRBJ2-1; v_call: TRBV14; cdr3_nt: TGTGCCAGCAGCCAAGAGTGGACTAGCGGAAGGAATGAGCAGTTCTTC; cdr3_aa: CASSQEWTSGRNEQFF
d_call: .; clone_size: .; j_call: TRBJ1-2; v_call: TRBV29-1; cdr3_nt: TGCAGCACCCGGGAGGGGAGGGATGGCTACACCTTC; cdr3_aa: CSTREGRDGYTF
d_call: TRBD1; clone_size: .; j_call: TRBJ2-3; v_call: TRBV12-3/TRBV12-4; cdr3_nt: TGTGCCAGCAGTTCTCAGGGGGCCACAGATACGCAGTATTTT; cdr3_aa: CASSSQGATDTQYF
d_call: .; clone_size: few; j_call: TRBJ2-1; v_call: TRBV20-1; cdr3_nt: TGCAGTGCTAGAGGTGGTAGCGTCCCTGAGCAGTTCTTC; cdr3_aa: CSARGGSVPEQFF
d_call: .; clone_size: .; j_call: TRBJ1-5; v_call: TRBV12-3/TRBV12-4; cdr3_nt: TGTGCCAGCAGTACAGGGTATCAGCCCCAGCATTTT; cdr3_aa: CASSTGYQPQHF
d_call: .; clone_size: .; j_call: TRBJ1-1; v_call: TRBV18; cdr3_nt: TGTGCCAGCTCACCAGGACAGTACGACACTGAAGCTTTCTTT; cdr3_aa: CASSPGQYDTEAFF
d_call: TRBD2; clone_size: .; j_call: TRBJ2-7; v_call: TRBV5-1; cdr3_nt: TGCGCCAGCAGCTTTCCGGGACTAGCGGACCCTACGGTCACCTACGAGCAGTACTTC; cdr3_aa: CASSFPGLADPTVTYEQYF
d_call: .; clone_size: few; j_call: TRBJ1-1; v_call: TRBV5-1; cdr3_nt: TGCGCCAGCAGCCCGGACAACGTTAGAGCCACTGAAGCTTTCTTT; cdr3_aa: CASSPDNVRATEAFF
d_call: .; clone_size: .; j_call: TRBJ1-1; v_call: TRBV20-1; cdr3_nt: TGCAGTGCCACGGTGCAGGAGAACACTGAAGCTTTCTTT; cdr3_aa: CSATVQENTEAFF
d_call: .; clone_size: few; j_call: TRBJ2-5; v_call: TRBV21-1; cdr3_nt: TGTGCCAGCAGCACCAGCGGGACTAGCGCCCGTCGGGAAGAGACCCAGTACTTC; cdr3_aa: CASSTSGTSARREETQYF
d_call: .; clone_size: once; j_call: TRBJ2-3; v_call: TRBV5-6; cdr3_nt: TGTGCCAGCACCCTGAACACAGATACGCAGTATTTT; cdr3_aa: CASTLNTDTQYF
d_call: .; clone_size: .; j_call: TRBJ1-3; v_call: TRBV11-2; cdr3_nt: TGTGCCAGCAGCTTATATCGGGTCCCGGGGTACGGAAACACCATATATTTT; cdr3_aa: CASSLYRVPGYGNTIYF
d_call: .; clone_size: .; j_call: TRBJ1-1; v_call: TRBV27; cdr3_nt: TGTGCCAGCAGTCCCCGGTCGGTCCTCACTGAAGCTTTCTTT; cdr3_aa: CASSPRSVLTEAFF
d_call: .; clone_size: .; j_call: TRBJ2-2; v_call: TRBV6-5; cdr3_nt: TGTGCCAGCGGCAAGAGTCCGGGGAGCACCGGGGAGCTGTTTTTT; cdr3_aa: CASGKSPGSTGELFF
d_call: .; clone_size: few; j_call: TRBJ2-7; v_call: TRBV6-1; cdr3_nt: TGTGCCAGCAGTGAATTTAGGAGTTACGAGCAGTACTTC; cdr3_aa: CASSEFRSYEQYF
d_call: TRBD1; clone_size: .; j_call: TRBJ2-7; v_call: TRBV6-1; cdr3_nt: TGTGCCAGCAGTGGGACAGGGATCCGGGACGAGCAGTACTTC; cdr3_aa: CASSGTGIRDEQYF
d_call: .; clone_size: few; j_call: TRBJ2-7; v_call: TRBV3-1; cdr3_nt: TGTGCCAGCAGCCAAACAGCTACCTACGAGCAGTACTTC; cdr3_aa: CASSQTATYEQYF
d_call: .; clone_size: .; j_call: TRBJ1-1; v_call: TRBV7-9; cdr3_nt: TGTGCCAGCAGCTCCCAGAGAGGGGCTCTGACTGAAGCTTTCTTT; cdr3_aa: CASSSQRGALTEAFF
d_call: TRBD2; clone_size: .; j_call: TRBJ2-3; v_call: TRBV10-3; cdr3_nt: TGTGCCATCACCAAGGGACTAGCCCGCACAGATACGCAGTATTTT; cdr3_aa: CAITKGLARTDTQYF
d_call: .; clone_size: few; j_call: TRBJ1-4; v_call: TRBV3-1; cdr3_nt: TGTGCCAGCAGCCAAGGCCGTACAACTAATGAAAAACTGTTTTTT; cdr3_aa: CASSQGRTTNEKLFF
d_call: .; clone_size: .; j_call: TRBJ2-2; v_call: TRBV9; cdr3_nt: TGTGCCAGCAGCGTCACAGGACGGACCGGGGAGCTGTTTTTT; cdr3_aa: CASSVTGRTGELFF
d_call: .; clone_size: .; j_call: TRBJ2-7; v_call: TRBV25-1; cdr3_nt: TGTGCCAGCAGTGAAGCAGGCAGTAGCTCCTACGAGCAGTACTTC; cdr3_aa: CASSEAGSSSYEQYF
d_call: .; clone_size: many; j_call: TRBJ2-3; v_call: TRBV5-1; cdr3_nt: TGCGCCAGCAGCTCAGGCGCGGGTGGCACAGATACGCAGTATTTT; cdr3_aa: CASSSGAGGTDTQYF
d_call: .; clone_size: .; j_call: TRBJ1-2; v_call: TRBV6-5; cdr3_nt: TGTGCCAGCAGCATCGGAGGCGGACACGAATATGGCTACACCTTC; cdr3_aa: CASSIGGGHEYGYTF
d_call: TRBD2; clone_size: .; j_call: TRBJ2-4; v_call: TRBV18; cdr3_nt: TGTGCCAGCTCACCACCGGGACTAGCGGGTCGAAACATTCAGTACTTC; cdr3_aa: CASSPPGLAGRNIQYF